The rows below give T cell receptor beta chains drawn from one sample of a study of a mutant IDH1 vaccine in newly diagnosed glioma. These receptors have no identified antigens. Produced via immunoSEQ multiplex PCR; TCRdb's table is partial and in-frame only. The repertoire holds roughly 60,000 clones, with about 85% as singletons. The source was PBMCs, collected from a glioma patient whose treatment included an IDH1 peptide vaccine. These receptors were obtained from a man aged 30 to 39 with glioma. The CDR3 runs from the conserved cysteine through the conserved F or W. A D gene is named only where the DNA matches it firmly. Clone size, where shown, is once, few, many, or a class for clones that have expanded.

D gene	V gene	J gene	clone size	CDR3 DNA	CDR3 protein
TRBD2	TRBV29-1	TRBJ2-2	-	TGCAGCGTCGGGACCGCGGGAGGCACCGGGGAGCTGTTTTTT	CSVGTAGGTGELFF
TRBD2	TRBV11-3	TRBJ2-2	-	TGTGCCAGCAGCTTAGGGACTAGCGCCACCGGGGAGCTGTTTTTT	CASSLGTSATGELFF
-	TRBV11-2	TRBJ1-4	-	TGTGCCAGCAGCTTACAGGGGCCTAATGAAAAACTGTTTTTT	CASSLQGPNEKLFF
-	TRBV6-5	TRBJ1-2	-	TGTGCCAGCACCATCCGGGGGGGCGCAAGTGGCTACACCTTC	CASTIRGGASGYTF
-	TRBV21-1	TRBJ2-1	-	TGTGCCAGCAGCCTGGGTTACAATGAGCAGTTCTTC	CASSLGYNEQFF
-	TRBV19	TRBJ1-2	-	TGTGCCAGTAGTATAAAGGTGGGCTCTCAAGGTAGCTATGGCTACACCTTC	CASSIKVGSQGSYGYTF
TRBD1	TRBV29-1	TRBJ2-7	-	TGCAGCGTTGAAGTCGGGGACAGATCCTCCTACGAGCAGTACTTC	CSVEVGDRSSYEQYF
TRBD1	TRBV5-4	TRBJ2-5	-	TGTGCCAGCAGCCGACAGACAGGGTTAGAGACCCAGTACTTC	CASSRQTGLETQYF
-	TRBV28	TRBJ1-1	-	TGTGCCAGCAGTTTTCTGTGGACTGAAGCTTTCTTT	CASSFLWTEAFF
-	TRBV28	TRBJ2-1	-	TGTGCCAGCAGTTTCCCCGGGGGGCGAGGTGAGCAGTTCTTC	CASSFPGGRGEQFF
-	TRBV28	TRBJ2-4	-	TGTGCCAGCAGACAGGGTGGCAAAAACATTCAGTACTTC	CASRQGGKNIQYF
-	TRBV7-6	TRBJ2-7	once	TGTGCCAGCAGCTTAGAGGCGGGGAGCTCCTACGAGCAGTACTTC	CASSLEAGSSYEQYF
-	TRBV5-1	TRBJ2-2	-	TGCGCCAGCAGCTTGGGACCAGGCAGCACCGGGGAGCTGTTTTTT	CASSLGPGSTGELFF
-	TRBV9	TRBJ2-1	-	TGTGCCAGCAGCGGGGGGAATGAGCAGTTCTTC	CASSGGNEQFF
-	TRBV21-1	TRBJ2-3	-	TGTGCCAGCTTCCCCCCCGGGGAGACGGATACGCAGTATTTT	CASFPPGETDTQYF
-	TRBV28	TRBJ1-4	-	TGTGCCAGCAGTGCCCGGGGTGTACCTGGTGAAAAACTGTTTTTT	CASSARGVPGEKLFF
-	TRBV2	TRBJ1-6	-	TGTGCCGCTTTTGGCCTTCGGGTTTATAATTCACCCCTCCACTTT	CAAFGLRVYNSPLHF
-	TRBV27	TRBJ1-4	few	TGTGCCAGCAGTTTAAGGGCAGGGAATGAAAAACTGTTTTTT	CASSLRAGNEKLFF
TRBD2	TRBV11-2	TRBJ2-7	-	TGTGCCAGCAGCTTAAGGCTAGCGGGGGACACCTACGAGCAGTACTTC	CASSLRLAGDTYEQYF
TRBD1	TRBV13	TRBJ1-4	-	TGTGCCAGCAGCGCCAGGGGGGGGAGTGAAAAACTGTTTTTT	CASSARGGSEKLFF
-	TRBV6-5	TRBJ2-7	-	TGTGCCAGCAGTGCCCACGAGCAGTACTTC	CASSAHEQYF
TRBD1	TRBV4-2	TRBJ2-1	once	TGTGCCAGCAGCAAACCGGGACAGGGGAGGAATGAGCAGTTCTTC	CASSKPGQGRNEQFF
TRBD2	TRBV5-4	TRBJ2-5	-	TGTGCCAGCGAACGGGGGGGGTTAAAAGAGACCCAGTACTTC	CASERGGLKETQYF
-	TRBV7-9	TRBJ1-6	-	TGTGCCAGCAGCTTCGGGCAGGATGGTTCACCCCTCCACTTT	CASSFGQDGSPLHF
TRBD1	TRBV15	TRBJ1-6	-	TGTGCCACCAGCAGAGTTGGGACAGGGAATTCACCCCTCCACTTT	CATSRVGTGNSPLHF
TRBD2	TRBV2	TRBJ2-4	-	TGTGCCAGCGGCGACGGGACTAGCGGGGGAAACATTCAGTACTTC	CASGDGTSGGNIQYF
-	TRBV7-9	TRBJ2-2	-	TGTGCCAGCAGCTCAAGACTGGGCGCGAACACCGGGGAGCTGTTTTTT	CASSSRLGANTGELFF
TRBD2	TRBV7-9	TRBJ2-1	-	TGTGCCAGCAGCCGGACGACTAGCGGGGGTAATGAGCAGTTCTTC	CASSRTTSGGNEQFF
TRBD2	TRBV5-1	TRBJ2-2	-	TGCGCCAGCAGCTACGGATTGGGACTAGCGGTCTCATCGAACACCGGGGAGCTATTTTTT	CASSYGLGLAVSSNTGELFF
-	TRBV7-9	TRBJ1-2	-	TGTGCCAGCAGCTTGAAGGACATGGGAGGCTACACCTTC	CASSLKDMGGYTF
-	TRBV27	TRBJ2-2	once	TGTGCCAGCACCCAACTACGTAGTCTTCAGTTTGATGGGGAGCTGTTTTTT	CASTQLRSLQFDGELFF
TRBD1	TRBV30	TRBJ2-5	-	TGTGCCTGGGGGACAGGAGGGAACCCGGAGACCCAGTACTTC	CAWGTGGNPETQYF
-	TRBV5-4	TRBJ2-1	-	TGTGCCAGCAGGCCAAGAGACGGCAATGAGCAGTTCTTC	CASRPRDGNEQFF
-	TRBV15	TRBJ1-5	-	TGTGCCACCAGCAGAGAACCCGGCCATAGCAATCAGCCCCAGCATTTT	CATSREPGHSNQPQHF
TRBD1	TRBV5-1	TRBJ1-2	-	TGCGCCAGCAGCTTGACAGGGGGCGTCGACTATGGCTACACCTTC	CASSLTGGVDYGYTF
-	TRBV5-1	TRBJ1-6	few	TGCGCCAGCAGCTTGGCCGAGGGGGGTGCTTCACCCCTCCACTTT	CASSLAEGGASPLHF
-	TRBV19	TRBJ2-3	once	TGTGCCAGTAGGGTAGCTCTGGGCGGCACAGATACGCAGTATTTT	CASRVALGGTDTQYF
-	TRBV28	TRBJ2-2	-	TGTGCCAGCAGTTTAAAGGTCCCCGGGGAGCTGTTTTTT	CASSLKVPGELFF
-	TRBV18	TRBJ2-7	-	TGTGCCAGCTCACGAAGCTACGAGCAGTACTTC	CASSRSYEQYF
-	TRBV6-1	TRBJ2-3	-	TGTGCCAGCAGTGAGGCCAGCCGCACAGATACGCAGTATTTT	CASSEASRTDTQYF
-	TRBV7-9	TRBJ2-2	-	TGTGCCAGCAGGTGGGGGAGCACCGGGGAGCTGTTTTTT	CASRWGSTGELFF
-	TRBV5-4	TRBJ1-1	-	TGTGCCAGCAGCTTGGATTCGCGCTTATACACTGAAGCTTTCTTT	CASSLDSRLYTEAFF
-	TRBV10-1	TRBJ2-7	-	TGCGCCAGCAGTGCGCCCGGATACGAGCAGTACTTC	CASSAPGYEQYF
-	TRBV20-1	TRBJ1-1	-	TGCAGTGCTAGGAGGAACACTGAAGCTTTCTTT	CSARRNTEAFF
-	TRBV18	TRBJ2-6	-	TGTGCCAGCTCACCGGTTTCTACCGGCACAGCTTCCTCTGGGGCCAACGTCCTGACTTTC	CASSPVSTGTASSGANVLTF
TRBD1	TRBV2	TRBJ1-2	-	TGTGCCAGCAGTGCGGGACAGGACTATGGCTACACCTTC	CASSAGQDYGYTF
TRBD1	TRBV29-1	TRBJ1-4	few	TGCAGCGTTGGTACCTCACAGGGGGAAAAACTGTTTTTT	CSVGTSQGEKLFF
-	TRBV27	TRBJ2-4	-	TGTGCCAGCAGTTTAGCGGGGGCCCAAAACATTCAGTACTTC	CASSLAGAQNIQYF